This T cell receptor beta chain was sequenced in a study of T cell repertoires in cytomegalovirus infection. This clonotype was seen ten or more times. V dropped 3 bases and J dropped 2 bases, with 10 bases sitting between them. The germline V gene encodes CDR1 SGHTA and CDR2 FQGNSA. This CDR3 region has 14 residues. Each CDR3 protein gets one entry after TCRdb re-called the reads with MiXCR. Of about 250,000 distinct CDR3 sequences detected, 10% to 15% appear once; the ten largest clones hold 1.5% to 2%. The sequence came from a human donor in good health (CMV status not recorded). Some clones in this sample may be carry-over from other donors' samples. Source material: PBMCs. The chain joins TRBV7-2 to TRBJ2-5; D not resolved. The CDR3 DNA reads as TGTGCCAGCAGCTTCGGTCTAGTTCAAGAGACCCAGTACTTC. Translating gives CASSFGLVQETQYF.